A selection of T cell receptor beta chains follows, all from one sample in a study of T cell repertoires in cytomegalovirus infection. No cognate antigen is known for these TCRs. TCRdb re-derived calls from the reads in MiXCR, one entry per CDR3 protein. Here the sample spans 110,000 to 150,000 distinct CDR3 sequences, approximately 30% being singletons. The input for sequencing was CD8+ T cells from cultured PBMCs, taken from culture after CMV antigen stimulation. All receptors come from a human donor in good health (CMV status not recorded). Some clones in this sample may be carry-over from other donors' samples. The CDR3 runs from the conserved cysteine through the conserved F or W. A D gene is named only where the DNA matches it firmly. The listing skips clone size in some rows; elsewhere it reads once, few, many or a size class.

v_call: TRBV7-9
d_call: -
j_call: TRBJ2-5
clone_size: -
cdr3_nt: TGTGCCAGCAGCCAGGGTCGGGCCCAGTACTTC
cdr3_aa: CASSQGRAQYF

v_call: TRBV7-6
d_call: -
j_call: TRBJ2-4
clone_size: once
cdr3_nt: TGTGCCAGCAGCTTAGCCGCGGGGAACATTCAGTACTTC
cdr3_aa: CASSLAAGNIQYF

v_call: TRBV7-6
d_call: -
j_call: TRBJ2-5
clone_size: few
cdr3_nt: TGTGCCAGCAGCTTTTCAGGGTACCAAGAGACCCAGTACTTC
cdr3_aa: CASSFSGYQETQYF

v_call: TRBV4-2
d_call: -
j_call: TRBJ1-5
clone_size: few
cdr3_nt: TGTGCCAGCAGCCAAGCGGAATATAGCAATCAGCCCCAGCATTTT
cdr3_aa: CASSQAEYSNQPQHF

v_call: TRBV29-1
d_call: -
j_call: TRBJ2-1
clone_size: -
cdr3_nt: TGCAGCGTTGAAGATCCTAGCCGCTCCTACAATGAGCAGTTCTTC
cdr3_aa: CSVEDPSRSYNEQFF

v_call: TRBV19
d_call: -
j_call: TRBJ1-1
clone_size: -
cdr3_nt: TGTGCCAGTAGCCCCTGGGGGCGGATGAACACTGAAGCTTTCTTT
cdr3_aa: CASSPWGRMNTEAFF

v_call: TRBV6-1
d_call: -
j_call: TRBJ2-5
clone_size: -
cdr3_nt: TGTGCCAGCAGAAGGGCAGCCCAAGAGACCCAGTACTTC
cdr3_aa: CASRRAAQETQYF

v_call: TRBV10-3
d_call: -
j_call: TRBJ2-3
clone_size: few
cdr3_nt: TGTGCCATCAGTGAAGGTAGCGGCCGCAGCACAGATACGCAGTATTTT
cdr3_aa: CAISEGSGRSTDTQYF

v_call: TRBV4-2
d_call: TRBD2
j_call: TRBJ2-3
clone_size: few
cdr3_nt: TGTGCCAGTAGCCAAGGCCTAGCGGGGGGCAGTGCAGATACGCAGTATTTT
cdr3_aa: CASSQGLAGGSADTQYF

v_call: TRBV10-3
d_call: -
j_call: TRBJ2-7
clone_size: -
cdr3_nt: TGTGCCATCAGTGGTCGGAGCTCCTACGAGCAGTACTTC
cdr3_aa: CAISGRSSYEQYF

v_call: TRBV9
d_call: TRBD2
j_call: TRBJ2-5
clone_size: few
cdr3_nt: TGTGCCAGCAGCGAGGGCCCGAGCGGGGGGAACCAAGAGACCCAGTACTTC
cdr3_aa: CASSEGPSGGNQETQYF

v_call: TRBV7-9
d_call: -
j_call: TRBJ1-6
clone_size: many
cdr3_nt: TGTGCCAGCAGATCGGGCCCAGGTGGGTCACCCCTCCACTTT
cdr3_aa: CASRSGPGGSPLHF

v_call: TRBV20-1
d_call: -
j_call: TRBJ2-3
clone_size: -
cdr3_nt: TGCAGTGCTCCCGGCGGTCTCTCTCTCGCAGATACGCAGTATTTT
cdr3_aa: CSAPGGLSLADTQYF

v_call: TRBV7-2
d_call: -
j_call: TRBJ2-1
clone_size: many
cdr3_nt: TGTGCCAGCAGCTTAGTCCCGAATTACTACAATGAGCAGTTCTTC
cdr3_aa: CASSLVPNYYNEQFF

v_call: TRBV4-1
d_call: -
j_call: TRBJ2-7
clone_size: -
cdr3_nt: TGCGCCAGCAGCCAAGAGCCCCGGGACGGGTCATACGAGCAGTACTTC
cdr3_aa: CASSQEPRDGSYEQYF

v_call: TRBV19
d_call: TRBD2
j_call: TRBJ2-1
clone_size: -
cdr3_nt: TGTGCCAGTAGTCCACTCCCTGGGGCAGCGGGGGGGCAAAATGAGCAGTTCTTC
cdr3_aa: CASSPLPGAAGGQNEQFF

v_call: TRBV7-2
d_call: -
j_call: TRBJ2-3
clone_size: -
cdr3_nt: TGTGCCAGCAGCTTACCGGCAGGGGGGAGGACAGATACGCAGTATTTT
cdr3_aa: CASSLPAGGRTDTQYF

v_call: TRBV4-1
d_call: -
j_call: TRBJ2-4
clone_size: -
cdr3_nt: TGCGCCAGCAGCCAGACGACAGTGGCCAAAAACATTCAGTACTTC
cdr3_aa: CASSQTTVAKNIQYF

v_call: TRBV7-2
d_call: -
j_call: TRBJ1-1
clone_size: few
cdr3_nt: TGTGCCAGCAGCTCGTCGACAGGAGGCAACACTGAAGCTTTCTTT
cdr3_aa: CASSSSTGGNTEAFF

v_call: TRBV19
d_call: -
j_call: TRBJ2-1
clone_size: many
cdr3_nt: TGTGCCAGTAGAGAGTACAATGAGCAGTTCTTC
cdr3_aa: CASREYNEQFF

v_call: TRBV7-9
d_call: TRBD1
j_call: TRBJ2-7
clone_size: -
cdr3_nt: TGTGCCAGCAGCTTCCCCCCAAGGGGGCTCTACGAGCAGTACTTC
cdr3_aa: CASSFPPRGLYEQYF

v_call: TRBV20-1
d_call: -
j_call: TRBJ2-1
clone_size: -
cdr3_nt: TGCAGTGCTAGAGTCCCAGATGGCTACAATGAGCAGTTCTTC
cdr3_aa: CSARVPDGYNEQFF

v_call: TRBV4-1
d_call: TRBD2
j_call: TRBJ2-1
clone_size: few
cdr3_nt: TGCGCCAGCAGCCAAGAACCTAGCGGGAATGAGCAGTTCTTC
cdr3_aa: CASSQEPSGNEQFF

v_call: TRBV19
d_call: -
j_call: TRBJ1-5
clone_size: few
cdr3_nt: TGTGCCAGTAGTTGGACCCCTGGGGGCAATCAGCCCCAGCATTTT
cdr3_aa: CASSWTPGGNQPQHF

v_call: TRBV4-1
d_call: -
j_call: TRBJ1-2
clone_size: few
cdr3_nt: TGCGCCAGCAGCCAAGAACCAGACAACTATGGCTACACCTTC
cdr3_aa: CASSQEPDNYGYTF

v_call: TRBV7-3
d_call: -
j_call: TRBJ2-2
clone_size: few
cdr3_nt: TGTGCCAGCGGATTAACGAACACCGGGGAGCTGTTTTTT
cdr3_aa: CASGLTNTGELFF

v_call: TRBV7-9
d_call: TRBD2
j_call: TRBJ2-1
clone_size: -
cdr3_nt: TGTGCCAGCAGCTCGGGACTAGTTTACAATGAGCAGTTCTTC
cdr3_aa: CASSSGLVYNEQFF

v_call: TRBV20-1
d_call: TRBD2
j_call: TRBJ2-3
clone_size: many
cdr3_nt: TGCAGTGCGAGCGGGGTAGCGGACACAGATACGCAGTATTTT
cdr3_aa: CSASGVADTDTQYF

v_call: TRBV29-1
d_call: -
j_call: TRBJ2-2
clone_size: -
cdr3_nt: TGCAGCGTTGCCCATATCGGGGAGCTGTTTTTT
cdr3_aa: CSVAHIGELFF

v_call: TRBV19
d_call: -
j_call: TRBJ2-1
clone_size: -
cdr3_nt: TGTGCCAGTAGTATTGCCGGCAGAGCTTACAATGAGCAGTTCTTC
cdr3_aa: CASSIAGRAYNEQFF

v_call: TRBV19
d_call: TRBD1
j_call: TRBJ2-1
clone_size: -
cdr3_nt: TGTGCCAGTAGTATAGCCGTGGGACAGGGACCCTACAATGAGCAGTTCTTC
cdr3_aa: CASSIAVGQGPYNEQFF

v_call: TRBV7-6
d_call: -
j_call: TRBJ1-3
clone_size: many
cdr3_nt: TGTGCCAGCAGCTTCGGGGGCCTATCTGGAAACACCATATATTTT
cdr3_aa: CASSFGGLSGNTIYF

v_call: TRBV7-9
d_call: TRBD1
j_call: TRBJ2-7
clone_size: -
cdr3_nt: TGTGCCAGCAGCGGCCGGGACAGGAACCCCTACGAGCAGTACTTC
cdr3_aa: CASSGRDRNPYEQYF

v_call: TRBV7-8
d_call: -
j_call: TRBJ1-3
clone_size: -
cdr3_nt: TGTGCCAGCAGCAGGGACGGAAACTCTGGAAACACCATATATTTT
cdr3_aa: CASSRDGNSGNTIYF

v_call: TRBV9
d_call: TRBD2
j_call: TRBJ2-3
clone_size: -
cdr3_nt: TGTGCCAGCAGCGCCGGGGGGACAGATACGCAGTATTTT
cdr3_aa: CASSAGGTDTQYF

v_call: TRBV7-2
d_call: -
j_call: TRBJ1-2
clone_size: -
cdr3_nt: TGTGCCAGCAGCCCCGGAAGTTGGAATGTGCGGGGCTACACCTTC
cdr3_aa: CASSPGSWNVRGYTF

v_call: TRBV4-2
d_call: -
j_call: TRBJ2-3
clone_size: many
cdr3_nt: TGTGCCAGCAGCCAAGAGTGGGGAACAGATACGCAGTATTTT
cdr3_aa: CASSQEWGTDTQYF

v_call: TRBV7-8
d_call: -
j_call: TRBJ2-7
clone_size: many
cdr3_nt: TGTGCCAGCAGCTTAACGGGACAACCCGGCGAGCAGTACTTC
cdr3_aa: CASSLTGQPGEQYF

v_call: TRBV7-9
d_call: -
j_call: TRBJ1-2
clone_size: -
cdr3_nt: TGTGCCAGCAGCCCGGCTCCCGGGACCCCAGTTGGCTACACCTTC
cdr3_aa: CASSPAPGTPVGYTF

v_call: TRBV12-3/TRBV12-4
d_call: TRBD2
j_call: TRBJ2-3
clone_size: many
cdr3_nt: TGTGCCAGCAGTCAACTAGCGGGGGGCACAGATACGCAGTATTTT
cdr3_aa: CASSQLAGGTDTQYF

v_call: TRBV7-4
d_call: -
j_call: TRBJ2-7
clone_size: few
cdr3_nt: TGTGCCAGCAGCTTCGCCGCAGACGAGCAGTACTTC
cdr3_aa: CASSFAADEQYF

v_call: TRBV15
d_call: -
j_call: TRBJ1-2
clone_size: -
cdr3_nt: TGTGCCACCAGCAGAGACAGTATGGTGATTAACTATGGCTACACCTTC
cdr3_aa: CATSRDSMVINYGYTF

v_call: TRBV2
d_call: -
j_call: TRBJ2-7
clone_size: once
cdr3_nt: TGTGCCAGCAGTGATTTGGCAGGGGAGGTTTACGAGCAGTACTTC
cdr3_aa: CASSDLAGEVYEQYF

v_call: TRBV7-2
d_call: TRBD2
j_call: TRBJ2-1
clone_size: -
cdr3_nt: TGTGCCAGCAGCCCGGGACTAAACTACAATGAGCAGTTCTTC
cdr3_aa: CASSPGLNYNEQFF

v_call: TRBV6-1
d_call: -
j_call: TRBJ2-1
clone_size: many
cdr3_nt: TGTGCCAGCAGTCACCGGGACGGGAATGAGCAGTTCTTC
cdr3_aa: CASSHRDGNEQFF

v_call: TRBV11-2
d_call: -
j_call: TRBJ2-7
clone_size: few
cdr3_nt: TGTGCCAGCAGCTTAGTTTCCCCAGTAGGGAGGATAGAGCAGTACTTC
cdr3_aa: CASSLVSPVGRIEQYF

v_call: TRBV7-6
d_call: -
j_call: TRBJ2-1
clone_size: few
cdr3_nt: TGTGCCAGCAGCTCCCGCGGGGTCCCTGGGAATGAGCAGTTCTTC
cdr3_aa: CASSSRGVPGNEQFF

v_call: TRBV20-1
d_call: -
j_call: TRBJ2-3
clone_size: -
cdr3_nt: TGCAGTGCCCCGGAATCGGGGGGCGGCACAGATACGCAGTATTTT
cdr3_aa: CSAPESGGGTDTQYF